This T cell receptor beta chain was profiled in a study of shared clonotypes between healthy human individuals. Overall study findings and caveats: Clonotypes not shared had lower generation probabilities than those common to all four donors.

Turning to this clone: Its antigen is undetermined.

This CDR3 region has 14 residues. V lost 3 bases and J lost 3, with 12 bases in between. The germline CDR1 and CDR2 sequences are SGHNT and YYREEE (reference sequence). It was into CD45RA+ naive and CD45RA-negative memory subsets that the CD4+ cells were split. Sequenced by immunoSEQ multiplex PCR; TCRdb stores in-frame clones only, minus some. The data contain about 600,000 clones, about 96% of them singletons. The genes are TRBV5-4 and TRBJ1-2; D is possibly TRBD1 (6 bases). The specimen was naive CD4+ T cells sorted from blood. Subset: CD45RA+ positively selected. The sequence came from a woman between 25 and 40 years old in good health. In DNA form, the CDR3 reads TGTGCCAGCAGCTCTTGGGGGCCATACTATGGCTACACCTTC. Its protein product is CASSSWGPYYGYTF.